This T cell receptor (beta chain) came from a study of shared clonotypes between healthy human individuals. Study overall: A donor's plate count was three for CD4 naive and three for CD4 memory; CD8 naive had two and CD8 memory one.

Points from the study as a whole: Clonotypes that were shared across four donors made up approximately 5% of naive CD4 clonotypes. Few donors restricted represented genetic and exposure-history diversity.

Germline-derived CDR1 and CDR2 are MNHNS and SASEGT. The length of the CDR3 is 13 residues. Of note for this clone: The antigen is unknown.

Measured with immunoSEQ multiplex PCR; TCRdb has only the in-frame clones, and not every one. Of about 730,000 clones in the sample, approximately 72% were seen once. The chain carries TRBV6-1 and TRBJ2-5; possibly TRBD1 or TRBD2 for D (5 bases each). The J call could be wrong; TRBJ2-7 is a better fit for the DNA end. The sample comprised memory CD4+ T cells sorted from blood. This sample's subset: CD45RA-negative fraction. The sequence derives from a woman in her twenties or thirties in good health. The CDR3 DNA reads as TGTGCCAGCAGCGGGGACCTCGCCTACGAGCAGTACTTC. This encodes CASSGDLAYEQYF.